This is a list of T cell receptor beta chains from one sample in a study of T-cell memory formation after mild COVID-19. TCRdb analysed the 5' RACE reads with MiXCR anew, one entry per CDR3 protein. The sample contains 190,000 or so distinct CDR3 sequences, around 30% of which appear only once. The sequenced material came from PBMCs or a T cell subset sorted from them (not recorded which). The receptors were gathered from an adult woman who had mild COVID-19 (a few samples of this study predate the infection). Cell type and time point are not known. Both conserved end residues are part of each CDR3.

J: TRBJ1-1
V: TRBV12-3/TRBV12-4
CDR3: CASSLKVNTEAFF

J: TRBJ2-1
V: TRBV2
CDR3: CASSELLAGRNEQFF

J: TRBJ2-1
V: TRBV7-9
CDR3: CASSHETTSGRPEQFF

J: TRBJ2-7
V: TRBV7-9
CDR3: CASSLAQQHSYEQYF

J: TRBJ2-5
V: TRBV5-1
CDR3: CASSPQERVAGETQYF

J: TRBJ1-5
V: TRBV7-2
CDR3: CASSFDRVVWHF

J: TRBJ2-5
V: TRBV7-2
CDR3: CASSSEETQYF

J: TRBJ2-2
V: TRBV4-3
CDR3: CASSQGSGTTGELFF

J: TRBJ1-5
V: TRBV9
CDR3: CASSVGGGNQPQHF

J: TRBJ1-2
V: TRBV11-2
CDR3: CASSLEAIRGSGYTF

J: TRBJ2-5
V: TRBV4-2
CDR3: CASSQFQGQETQYF

J: TRBJ1-5
V: TRBV5-1
CDR3: CASSPAQNQPQHF

J: TRBJ2-2
V: TRBV5-1
CDR3: CASSWTLTSGRNTGELFF

J: TRBJ2-4
V: TRBV4-2
CDR3: CASSPHGGLAASLAKNIQYF

J: TRBJ2-1
V: TRBV4-3
CDR3: CASSQDPGTVREQFF

J: TRBJ1-5
V: TRBV12-3/TRBV12-4
CDR3: CASSSQTGDQPQHF

J: TRBJ2-7
V: TRBV20-1
CDR3: CSARDRAGEAYEQYF

J: TRBJ1-6
V: TRBV15
CDR3: CATSRGDRRSPLHF